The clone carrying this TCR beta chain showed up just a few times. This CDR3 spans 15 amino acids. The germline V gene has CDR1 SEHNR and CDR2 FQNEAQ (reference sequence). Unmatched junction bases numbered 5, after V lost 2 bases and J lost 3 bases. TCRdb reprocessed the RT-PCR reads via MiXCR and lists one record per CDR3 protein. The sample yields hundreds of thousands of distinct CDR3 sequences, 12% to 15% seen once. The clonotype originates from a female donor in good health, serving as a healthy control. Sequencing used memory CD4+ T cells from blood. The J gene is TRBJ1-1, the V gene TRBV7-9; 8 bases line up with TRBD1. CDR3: CASSLQGARDTEAFF. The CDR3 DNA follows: TGTGCCAGCAGCTTACAGGGGGCACGGGACACTGAAGCTTTCTTT.